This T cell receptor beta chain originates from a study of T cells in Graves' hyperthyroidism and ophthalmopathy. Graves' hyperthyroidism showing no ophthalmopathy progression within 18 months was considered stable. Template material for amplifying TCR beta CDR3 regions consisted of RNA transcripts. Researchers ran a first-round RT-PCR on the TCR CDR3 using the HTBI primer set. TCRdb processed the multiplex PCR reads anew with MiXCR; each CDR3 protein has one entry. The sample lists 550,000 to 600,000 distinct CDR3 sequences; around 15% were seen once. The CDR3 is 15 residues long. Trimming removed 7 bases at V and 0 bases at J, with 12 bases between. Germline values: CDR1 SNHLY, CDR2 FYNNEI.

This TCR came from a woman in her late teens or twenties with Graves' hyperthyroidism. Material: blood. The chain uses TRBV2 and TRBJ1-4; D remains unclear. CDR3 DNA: TGTGCCAGCATCCGAGGGCTTACAACTAATGAAAAACTGTTTTTT. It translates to CASIRGLTTNEKLFF.